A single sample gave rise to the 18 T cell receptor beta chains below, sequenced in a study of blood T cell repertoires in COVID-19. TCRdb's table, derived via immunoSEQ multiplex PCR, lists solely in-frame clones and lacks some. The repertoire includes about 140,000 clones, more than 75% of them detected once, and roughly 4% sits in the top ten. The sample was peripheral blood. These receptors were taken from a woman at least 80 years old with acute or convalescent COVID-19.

The CDR3 sequence: CASSPPRSPSGTTDTQYF. The CDR3 bases are TGTGCCAGCTCACCACCGAGATCTCCTAGCGGGACGACAGATACGCAGTATTTT. The chain couples TRBV18 to TRBJ2-3; TRBD2 agrees at 9 bases. J was trimmed by 3 bases and V by 0 bases; bases with no gene match: 10. CDR1 and CDR2 from the germline V gene are KGHSH and LQKENI. CDR3 length equals 18 residues.

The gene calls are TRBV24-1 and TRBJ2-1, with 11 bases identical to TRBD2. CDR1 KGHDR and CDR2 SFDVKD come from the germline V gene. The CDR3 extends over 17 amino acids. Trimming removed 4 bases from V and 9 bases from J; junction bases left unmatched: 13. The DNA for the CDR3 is TGTGCCACCAGTGACCCTCAACTAGCGGGAGTTAGTCCTGAGCAGTTCTTC. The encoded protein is CATSDPQLAGVSPEQFF.

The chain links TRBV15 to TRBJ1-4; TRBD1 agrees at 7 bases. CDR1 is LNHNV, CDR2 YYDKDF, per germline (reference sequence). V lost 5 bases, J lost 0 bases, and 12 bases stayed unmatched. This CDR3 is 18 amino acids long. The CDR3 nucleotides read TGTGCCACCAGCGGATTGAGGGACAGCCCCGCAACTAATGAAAAACTGTTTTTT. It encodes CATSGLRDSPATNEKLFF.

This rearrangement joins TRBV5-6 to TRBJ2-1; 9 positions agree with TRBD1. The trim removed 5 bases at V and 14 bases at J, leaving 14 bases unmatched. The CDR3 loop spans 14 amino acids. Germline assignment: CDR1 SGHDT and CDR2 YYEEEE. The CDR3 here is CASSPRGQGMGEFF. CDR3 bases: TGTGCCAGCAGTCCCCGTGGACAGGGGATGGGGGAGTTCTTC.

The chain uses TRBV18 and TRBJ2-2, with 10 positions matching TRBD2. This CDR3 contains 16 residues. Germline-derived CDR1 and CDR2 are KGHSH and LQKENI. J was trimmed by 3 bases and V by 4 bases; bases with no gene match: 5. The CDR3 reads CASSLRTSGDTGELFF. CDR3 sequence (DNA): TGTGCCAGCTCACTCAGGACTAGCGGAGACACCGGGGAGCTGTTTTTT.

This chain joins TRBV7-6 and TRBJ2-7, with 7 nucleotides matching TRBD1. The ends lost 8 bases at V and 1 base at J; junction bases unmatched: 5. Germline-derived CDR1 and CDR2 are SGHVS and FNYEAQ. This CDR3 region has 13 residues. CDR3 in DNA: TGTGCCAGCGGCTGGGACAGATCCTACGAGCAGTACTTC. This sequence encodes CASGWDRSYEQYF.

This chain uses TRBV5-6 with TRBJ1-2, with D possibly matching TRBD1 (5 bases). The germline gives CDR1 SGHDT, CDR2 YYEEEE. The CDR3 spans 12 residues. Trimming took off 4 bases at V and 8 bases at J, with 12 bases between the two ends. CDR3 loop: CASSPGRGGYTF. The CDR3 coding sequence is TGTGCCAGCAGCCCTGGTAGGGGCGGCTACACCTTC.

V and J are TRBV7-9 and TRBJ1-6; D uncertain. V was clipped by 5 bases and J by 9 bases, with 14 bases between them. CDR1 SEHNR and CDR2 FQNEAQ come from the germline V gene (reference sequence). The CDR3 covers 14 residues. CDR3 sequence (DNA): TGTGCCAGCAGCCCCAGCGCCGTAGGTTCACCCCTCCACTTT. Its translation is CASSPSAVGSPLHF.

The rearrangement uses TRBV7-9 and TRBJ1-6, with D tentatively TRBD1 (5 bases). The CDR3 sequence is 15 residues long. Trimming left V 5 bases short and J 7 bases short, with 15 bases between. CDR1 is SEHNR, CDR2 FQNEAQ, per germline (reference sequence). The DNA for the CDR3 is TGTGCCAGCAGCGTAGGGCAGGGTGTAAATTCACCCCTCCACTTT. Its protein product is CASSVGQGVNSPLHF.

CDR3 nucleotide sequence: TGCAGTGCTACACCGTACCTAGGCCAGTATTTT. As protein: CSATPYLGQYF. The chain joins TRBV20-1 to TRBJ2-3; no clear D. The CDR3 consists of 11 residues. Trimming pared 4 bases from V and 12 bases from J, leaving 14 bases between. Germline lookup yields CDR1 DFQATT and CDR2 SNEGSKA (reference sequence).

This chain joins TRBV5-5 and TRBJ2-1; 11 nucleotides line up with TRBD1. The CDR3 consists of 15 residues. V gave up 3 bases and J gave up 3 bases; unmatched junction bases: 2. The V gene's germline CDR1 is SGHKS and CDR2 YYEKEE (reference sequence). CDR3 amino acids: CASSSGTGGYNEQFF. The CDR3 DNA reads TGTGCCAGCAGCTCCGGGACAGGGGGCTACAATGAGCAGTTCTTC.

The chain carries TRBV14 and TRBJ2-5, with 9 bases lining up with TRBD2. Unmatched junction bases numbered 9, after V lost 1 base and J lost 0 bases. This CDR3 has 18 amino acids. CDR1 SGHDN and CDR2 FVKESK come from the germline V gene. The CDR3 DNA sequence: TGTGCCAGCAGCCAAGGACAGCGGGGGGCACAGTACCAAGAGACCCAGTACTTC. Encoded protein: CASSQGQRGAQYQETQYF.

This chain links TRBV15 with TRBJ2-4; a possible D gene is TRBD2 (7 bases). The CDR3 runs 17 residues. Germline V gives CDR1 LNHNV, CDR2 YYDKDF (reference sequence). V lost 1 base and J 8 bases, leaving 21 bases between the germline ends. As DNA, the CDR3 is TGTGCCACCAGCAGAGGGCGTGAGGCGGGGGCCCTTCACATTCAGTACTTC. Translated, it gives CATSRGREAGALHIQYF.

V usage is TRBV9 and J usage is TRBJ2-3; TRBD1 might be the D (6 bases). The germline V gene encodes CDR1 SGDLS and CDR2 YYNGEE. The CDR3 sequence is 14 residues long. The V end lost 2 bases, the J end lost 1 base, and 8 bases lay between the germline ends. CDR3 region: CASSVRQGTDTQYF. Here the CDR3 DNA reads TGTGCCAGCAGCGTTCGACAGGGCACAGATACGCAGTATTTT.

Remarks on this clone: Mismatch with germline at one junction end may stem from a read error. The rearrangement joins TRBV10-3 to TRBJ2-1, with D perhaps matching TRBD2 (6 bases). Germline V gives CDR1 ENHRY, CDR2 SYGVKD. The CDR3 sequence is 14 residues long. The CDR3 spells CAISSGGSYNEQFF. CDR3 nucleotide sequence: TGTGCTATCAGTAGCGGAGGCTCCTACAATGAGCAGTTCTTC.

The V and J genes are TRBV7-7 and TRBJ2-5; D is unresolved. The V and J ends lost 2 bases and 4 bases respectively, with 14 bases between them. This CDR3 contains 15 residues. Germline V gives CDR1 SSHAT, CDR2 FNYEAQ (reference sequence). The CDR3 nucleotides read TGTGCCAGCAGCTTAAACCCGACACCCCGAGAGACCCAGTACTTC. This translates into CASSLNPTPRETQYF.

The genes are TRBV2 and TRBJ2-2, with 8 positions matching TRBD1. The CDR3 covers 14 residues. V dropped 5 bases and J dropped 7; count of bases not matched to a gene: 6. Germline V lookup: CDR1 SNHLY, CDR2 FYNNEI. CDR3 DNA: TGTGCCAGCAGTAGACAGGGGCGCGGCGGGGAGCTGTTTTTT. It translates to CASSRQGRGGELFF.

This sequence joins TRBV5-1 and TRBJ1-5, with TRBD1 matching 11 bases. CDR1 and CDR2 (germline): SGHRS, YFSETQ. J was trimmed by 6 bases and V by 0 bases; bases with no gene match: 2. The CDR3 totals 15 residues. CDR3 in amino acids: CASSLGTGGGQPQHF. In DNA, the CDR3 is TGCGCCAGCAGCTTGGGGACAGGGGGCGGTCAGCCCCAGCATTTT.